The TCR beta chain described here comes from a study of blood T cell repertoires in COVID-19. Study as a whole: T cells, B-cell-depleted T cells, or PBMCs provided the cDNA or gDNA that served as material.

Original processing notes: Amplification of reference gene primers provided the estimated nucleated cell counts. Sequencing was performed with immunoSEQ multiplex PCR; in TCRdb, only in-frame clones are kept and a portion is missing. V and J calls and clone size are as listed in that table; D and trimming were resolved from the DNA. The table includes fewer than 250,000 clones, 81% detected once. Those who participated ranged in age from roughly 18 to 100 years and resided in roughly 26 US areas. The study assigned cohorts using participant-reported clinical history. V was clipped by 3 bases and J by 6 bases; unmatched bases: 4. The germline V gene encodes CDR1 LNHDA and CDR2 SQIVND (reference sequence). CDR3 length: 13 amino acids.

The specimen was PBMCs or T cells enriched from blood (not recorded which). The rearrangement links TRBV19 to TRBJ2-7, with 8 nucleotides matching TRBD1. This TCR was sampled from a woman between 45 and 60 years old with acute COVID-19. The CDR3 nucleotides read TGTGCCAGTAGTATGACAGGGGTCTCCGAGCAGTACTTC. This codes for CASSMTGVSEQYF.